This T cell receptor beta chain was found in a study of blood T cell repertoires in COVID-19. Study-wide background: PBMCs, B-cell-depleted T cells, or T cells were the source of the cDNA or gDNA that made up the material.

Original handling: Researchers report that nucleated cell counts were estimated from reference gene primer amplification. Clones were read by immunoSEQ multiplex PCR, and TCRdb kept only the in-frame ones, dropping some. From that table come the V and J calls and clone size; the DNA was used to work out D and trimming. The sample carries approximately 88,000 clones, about 70% recorded once. V shed 5 bases, J shed 9 bases, and the junction held 9 bases outside the gene matches. Germline loops: CDR1 MNHEY, CDR2 SMNVEV (reference sequence). The CDR3 length is 15 residues. The origin of this receptor is a woman of 80 years or more with active or convalescent COVID-19. The specimen was peripheral blood. The V gene is TRBV27, the J gene TRBJ2-1, with 11 positions matching TRBD2. The CDR3, as DNA: TGTGCCAGCAGTACCACTAGCGGGGGTAATGTTGAGCAGTTCTTC. This gives the protein CASSTTSGGNVEQFF.